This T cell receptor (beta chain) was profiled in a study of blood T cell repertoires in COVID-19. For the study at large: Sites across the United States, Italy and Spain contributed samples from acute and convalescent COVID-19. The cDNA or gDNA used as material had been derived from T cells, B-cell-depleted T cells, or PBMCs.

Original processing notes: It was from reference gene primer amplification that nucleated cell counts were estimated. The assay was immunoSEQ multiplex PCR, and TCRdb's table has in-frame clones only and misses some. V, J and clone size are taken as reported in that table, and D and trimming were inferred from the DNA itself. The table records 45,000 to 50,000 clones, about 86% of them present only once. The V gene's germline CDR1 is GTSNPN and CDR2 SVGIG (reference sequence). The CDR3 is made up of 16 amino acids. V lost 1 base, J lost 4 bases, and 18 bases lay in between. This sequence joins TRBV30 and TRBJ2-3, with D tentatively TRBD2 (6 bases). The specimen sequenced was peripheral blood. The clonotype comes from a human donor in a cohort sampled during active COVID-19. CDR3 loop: CAWSGRLSGGSDTQYF. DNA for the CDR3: TGTGCCTGGAGTGGCCGGTTGAGCGGAGGGTCAGATACGCAGTATTTT.